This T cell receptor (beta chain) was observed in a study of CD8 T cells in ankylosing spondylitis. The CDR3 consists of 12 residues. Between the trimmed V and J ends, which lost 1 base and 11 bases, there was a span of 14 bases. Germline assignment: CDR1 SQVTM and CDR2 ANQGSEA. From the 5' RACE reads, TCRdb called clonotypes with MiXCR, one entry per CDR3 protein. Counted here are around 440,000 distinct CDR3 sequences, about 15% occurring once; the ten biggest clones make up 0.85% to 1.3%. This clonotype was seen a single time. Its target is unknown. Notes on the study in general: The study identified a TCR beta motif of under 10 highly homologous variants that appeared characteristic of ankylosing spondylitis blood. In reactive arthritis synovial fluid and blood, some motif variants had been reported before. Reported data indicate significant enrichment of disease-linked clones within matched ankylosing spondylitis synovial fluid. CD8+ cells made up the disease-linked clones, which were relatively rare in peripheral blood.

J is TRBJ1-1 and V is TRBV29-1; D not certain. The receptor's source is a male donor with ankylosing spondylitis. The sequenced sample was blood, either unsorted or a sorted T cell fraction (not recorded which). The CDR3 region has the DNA TGCAGCGTTGAAGGGGAGGCCCCAACGGCTTTCTTT. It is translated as CSVEGEAPTAFF. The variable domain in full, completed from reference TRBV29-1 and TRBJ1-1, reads SAVISQKPSRDICQRGTSLTIQCQVDSQVTMMFWYRQQPGQSLTLIATANQGSEATYESGFVIDKFPISRPNLTFSTLTVSNMSPEDSSIYLCSVEGEAPTAFFGQGTRLTVV.